Listed here are 14 T cell receptor beta chains from one sample, sequenced in a study of blood T cell repertoires in COVID-19. Produced via immunoSEQ multiplex PCR; TCRdb's table is partial and in-frame only. The table includes around 140,000 clones, about nine tenths detected once. Material for sequencing was peripheral blood. Receptors were obtained from a man in his fifties who had recovered from COVID-19.

The table lists this clone with a count of one. V and J are TRBV11-2 and TRBJ2-5; 9 positions agree with TRBD2. CDR1 and CDR2 from the germline V gene are SGHAT and FQNNGV. V lost 5 bases to trimming and J lost 5 bases; unmatched junction nucleotides: 9. The CDR3 covers 15 residues. The CDR3 spells CASSPNAGGRETQYF. The CDR3 coding sequence is TGTGCCAGCAGCCCTAACGCGGGGGGGCGGGAGACCCAGTACTTC.

The chain's CDR3 is CASSQDLLAGLGANVLTF. As DNA, the CDR3 is TGCGCCAGCAGCCAAGATTTACTAGCGGGGCTTGGGGCCAACGTCCTGACTTTC. The chain combines TRBV4-3 with TRBJ2-6, with 10 bases lining up with TRBD2. After removal of 0 bases from V and 3 bases from J, the junction contained 5 bases not matched to a gene. The CDR3 consists of 18 residues. The germline V gene encodes CDR1 LGHNA and CDR2 YSLEER.

The V and J genes are TRBV19 and TRBJ1-5; possibly TRBD1 for D (6 bases). Germline-derived CDR1 and CDR2 are LNHDA and SQIVND (reference sequence). This CDR3 region has 15 residues. Trimming shortened V by 5 bases and J by 7 bases, and 18 bases separated the two germline ends. In DNA, the CDR3 is TGTGCCAGTAGTCCCTCCGCGGGGGCTAAGCAGCCCCAGCATTTT. Its protein product is CASSPSAGAKQPQHF.

This chain joins TRBV7-6 and TRBJ1-4, with D hard to call. The CDR3 contains 14 residues. From germline, CDR1 is SGHVS and CDR2 FNYEAQ. V lost 2 bases, J lost 2 bases, and 6 bases lay in between. The CDR3 loop is CASSLSATNEKLFF. CDR3 bases: TGTGCCAGCAGCTTATCTGCGACTAATGAAAAACTGTTTTTT.

This clone was picked up a small number of times. The chain employs TRBV6-2 or TRBV6-3 and TRBJ1-5, with D maybe TRBD1 (6 bases). The CDR3 is 13 amino acids. The ends were cut back, 6 bases at V and 6 bases at J, with 12 bases in the middle. Germline V lookup: CDR1 MNHEY, CDR2 SVGEGT. CDR3 DNA: TGTGCCAGCAGCCGAGTGGGGGCTCAGCCCCAGCATTTT. The encoded protein is CASSRVGAQPQHF.

The chain recombines TRBV18 with TRBJ2-6, with D possibly TRBD1 on 6 matching bases. V was cut by 3 bases and J by 0 bases, with 15 bases left in between. Per germline, CDR1 KGHSH and CDR2 LQKENI. The CDR3 is 18 residues long. The CDR3 sequence: CASSPVDSRSSGANVLTF. CDR3 DNA: TGTGCCAGCTCACCCGTGGACAGTCGGAGCTCTGGGGCCAACGTCCTGACTTTC.

The chain uses TRBV7-2 and TRBJ2-5, with TRBD2 matching over 8 bases. V shed 3 bases and J 2 bases; nucleotides not matched to a gene: 11. The CDR3 has 17 amino acids. Germline CDR1 SGHTA, CDR2 FQGNSA. CDR3 in amino acids: CASSFQGSGVLQETQYF. The CDR3 region has the DNA TGTGCCAGCAGCTTTCAAGGTAGCGGGGTTTTACAAGAGACCCAGTACTTC.

The J gene is TRBJ2-2, the V gene TRBV3-1 (or the pseudogene TRBV3-2); D remains ambiguous. The CDR3 runs to 14 residues. CDR1 is LGHDT and CDR2 is YNNKEL in the germline V gene (reference sequence). Trimming removed 0 bases from V and 4 bases from J, with 6 bases in between. The CDR3 here is CASSQDTVTGELFF. For the CDR3, the DNA is TGTGCCAGCAGCCAAGATACGGTCACCGGGGAGCTGTTTTTT.

This sequence joins TRBV21-1 and TRBJ1-5; the table names TRBD1, a call not compared with the DNA. TRBV21-1 is noted as a pseudogene. The CDR3 is 13 residues long. The CDR3 DNA reads as TGTGCCAGTAGGATAAGGGGGAATCAGCCCCAGCATTTT. Translation: CASRIRGNQPQHF.

This chain connects TRBV4-3 to TRBJ2-2; 7 bases map to TRBD2. CDR3 length: 17 amino acids. CDR1 LGHNA and CDR2 YSLEER come from the germline V gene. Trimming took 0 bases from V and 6 from J; bases not matched to a gene: 10. CDR3 nucleotide sequence: TGCGCCAGCAGCCAAGACCGCGGGTGGGAGGGTCCCGGGGAGCTGTTTTTT. It is translated as CASSQDRGWEGPGELFF.

The rearrangement uses TRBV7-9 and TRBJ2-7; 7 nucleotides align to TRBD1. The CDR3 contains 16 residues. Trimming at V came to 1 base and at J to 3 bases, leaving 9 bases not matched to a gene. Germline V gene lookup returns CDR1 SEHNR and CDR2 FQNEAQ (reference sequence). CDR3 DNA: TGTGCCAGCAGCTTAGTAGAGTGGGGACAGAGCTACGAGCAGTACTTC. This sequence encodes CASSLVEWGQSYEQYF.

The genes are TRBV4-1 and TRBJ2-2, with TRBD1 matching 9 bases. CDR1 and CDR2 (germline): MGHRA, YSYEKL. The CDR3 is made up of 14 amino acids. The junction had 3 bases not matched to a gene; V was cut back by 4 bases and J by 6 bases. CDR3 amino acids: CASSRYRGPGELFF. CDR3 DNA sequence: TGCGCCAGCAGCCGGTACAGGGGGCCCGGGGAGCTGTTTTTT.

V and J are TRBV12-3 or TRBV12-4 and TRBJ2-2; D perhaps matches TRBD2 (5 bases). This CDR3 comprises 13 residues. The V and J ends lost 2 bases and 6 bases respectively, with 7 bases between them. This CDR3 reads CASSLSEAGELFF. As DNA, the CDR3 is TGTGCCAGCAGTTTATCGGAGGCCGGGGAGCTGTTTTTT.

This rearrangement joins TRBV11-2 to TRBJ2-7; 8 positions agree with TRBD2. The ends lost 1 base at V and 1 base at J; junction bases unmatched: 6. In germline, CDR1 is SGHAT, CDR2 FQNNGV. CDR3 length equals 16 residues. The CDR3 bases are TGTGCCAGCAGCTTAGGAGGCGGGGGGCCATCCTACGAGCAGTACTTC. Translating it yields CASSLGGGGPSYEQYF.